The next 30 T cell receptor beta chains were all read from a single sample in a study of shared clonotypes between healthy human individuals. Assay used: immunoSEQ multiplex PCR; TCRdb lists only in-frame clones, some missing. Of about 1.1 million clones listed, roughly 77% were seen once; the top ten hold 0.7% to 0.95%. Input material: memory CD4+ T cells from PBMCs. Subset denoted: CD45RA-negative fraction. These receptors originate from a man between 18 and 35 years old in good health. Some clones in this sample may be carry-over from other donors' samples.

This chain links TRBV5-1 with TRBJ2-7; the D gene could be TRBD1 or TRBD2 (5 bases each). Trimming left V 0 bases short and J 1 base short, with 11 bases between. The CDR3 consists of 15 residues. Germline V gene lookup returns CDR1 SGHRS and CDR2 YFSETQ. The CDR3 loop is CASSLGIGTSYEQYF. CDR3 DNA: TGCGCCAGCAGCTTGGGAATCGGGACGTCCTACGAGCAGTACTTC.

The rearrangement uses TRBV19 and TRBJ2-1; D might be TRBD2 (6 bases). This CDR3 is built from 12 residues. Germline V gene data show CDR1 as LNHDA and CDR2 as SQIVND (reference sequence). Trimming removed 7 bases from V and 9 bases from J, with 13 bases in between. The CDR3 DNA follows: TGTGCCAGTACCGCCGGGGGAGGTGAGCAGTTCTTC. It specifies CASTAGGGEQFF. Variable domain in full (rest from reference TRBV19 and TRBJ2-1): DGGITQSPKYLFRKEGQNVTLSCEQNLNHDAMYWYRQDPGQGLRLIYYSQIVNDFQKGDIAEGYSVSREKKESFPLTVTSAQKNPTAFYLCASTAGGGEQFFGPGTRLTVL.

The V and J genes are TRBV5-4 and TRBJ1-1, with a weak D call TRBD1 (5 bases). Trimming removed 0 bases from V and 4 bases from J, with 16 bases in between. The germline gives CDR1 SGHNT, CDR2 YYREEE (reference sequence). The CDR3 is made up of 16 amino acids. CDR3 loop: CASSLGGGAESTEAFF. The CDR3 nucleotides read TGTGCCAGCAGCTTGGGGGGAGGGGCGGAAAGCACTGAAGCTTTCTTT.

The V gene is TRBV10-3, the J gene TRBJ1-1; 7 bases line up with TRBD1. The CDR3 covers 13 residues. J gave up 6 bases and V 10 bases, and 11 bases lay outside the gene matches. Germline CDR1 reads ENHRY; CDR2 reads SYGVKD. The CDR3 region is CATLDRPSAEAFF. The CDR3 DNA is TGTGCCACCCTGGACAGGCCCAGCGCTGAAGCTTTCTTT.

CDR3 bases: TGTGCCAGCAGCCCGGAGGGACTCTTCACCTACGAGCAGTACTTC. It codes for CASSPEGLFTYEQYF. This chain joins TRBV7-2 and TRBJ2-7; tentative D call: TRBD2 (6 bases). The V end was cut by 5 bases, the J end by 2 bases, with 16 bases between. CDR3 length equals 15 residues. Per germline, CDR1 SGHTA and CDR2 FQGNSA.

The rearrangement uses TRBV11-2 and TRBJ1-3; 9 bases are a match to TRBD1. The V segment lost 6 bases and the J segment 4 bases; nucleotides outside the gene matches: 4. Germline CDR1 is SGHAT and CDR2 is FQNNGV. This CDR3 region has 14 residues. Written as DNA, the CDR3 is TGTGCCAGCAGTCAACAGGGGGCCGGAAACACCATATATTTT. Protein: CASSQQGAGNTIYF.

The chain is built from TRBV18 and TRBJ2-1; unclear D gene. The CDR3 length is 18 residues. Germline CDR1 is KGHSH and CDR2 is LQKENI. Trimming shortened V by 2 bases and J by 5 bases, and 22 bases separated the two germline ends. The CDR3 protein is CASSPYAALTGQDNEQFF. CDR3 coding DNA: TGTGCCAGCTCACCATACGCAGCTTTGACCGGCCAGGACAATGAGCAGTTCTTC.

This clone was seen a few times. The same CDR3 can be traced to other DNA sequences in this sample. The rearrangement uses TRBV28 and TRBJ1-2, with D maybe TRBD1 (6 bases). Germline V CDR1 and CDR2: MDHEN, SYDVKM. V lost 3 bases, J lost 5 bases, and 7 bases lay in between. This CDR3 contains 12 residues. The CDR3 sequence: CASSLRGYGYTF. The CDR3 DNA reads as TGTGCCAGCAGTTTGAGGGGGTATGGCTACACCTTC.

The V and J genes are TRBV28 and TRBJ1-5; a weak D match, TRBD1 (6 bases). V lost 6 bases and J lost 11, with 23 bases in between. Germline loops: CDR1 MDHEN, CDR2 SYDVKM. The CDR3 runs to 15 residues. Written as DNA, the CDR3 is TGTGCCAGCAGGGAGACAGGCCTTTTGAAAGGGGCCCAGCATTTT. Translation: CASRETGLLKGAQHF. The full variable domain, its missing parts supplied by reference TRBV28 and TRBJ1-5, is DVKVTQSSRYLVKRTGEKVFLECVQDMDHENMFWYRQDPGLGLRLIYFSYDVKMKEKGDIPEGYSVSREKKERFSLILESASTNQTSMYLCASRETGLLKGAQHFGDGTRLSIL.

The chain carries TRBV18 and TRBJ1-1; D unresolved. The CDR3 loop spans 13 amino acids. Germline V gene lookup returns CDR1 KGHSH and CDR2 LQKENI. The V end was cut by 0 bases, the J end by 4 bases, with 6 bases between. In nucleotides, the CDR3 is TGTGCCAGCTCACCACCCAAGGGCACTGAAGCTTTCTTT. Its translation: CASSPPKGTEAFF. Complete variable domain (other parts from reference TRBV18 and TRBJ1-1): NAGVMQNPRHLVRRRGQEARLRCSPMKGHSHVYWYRQLPEEGLKFMVYLQKENIIDESGMPKERFSAEFPKEGPSILRIQQVVRGDSAAYFCASSPPKGTEAFFGQGTRLTVV.

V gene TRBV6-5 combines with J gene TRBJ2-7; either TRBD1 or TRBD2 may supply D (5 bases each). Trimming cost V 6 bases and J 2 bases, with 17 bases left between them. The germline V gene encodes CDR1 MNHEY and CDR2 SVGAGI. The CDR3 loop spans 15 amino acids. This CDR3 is CASRHNAGATYEQYF. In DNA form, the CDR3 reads TGTGCCAGCAGGCACAACGCCGGGGCGACCTACGAGCAGTACTTC.

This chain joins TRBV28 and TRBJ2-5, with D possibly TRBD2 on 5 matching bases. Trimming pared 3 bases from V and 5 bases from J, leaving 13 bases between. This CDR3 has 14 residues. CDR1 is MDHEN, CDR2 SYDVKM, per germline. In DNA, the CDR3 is TGTGCCAGCAGTTTCCGAGAGGGATGGGAGACCCAGTACTTC. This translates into CASSFREGWETQYF.

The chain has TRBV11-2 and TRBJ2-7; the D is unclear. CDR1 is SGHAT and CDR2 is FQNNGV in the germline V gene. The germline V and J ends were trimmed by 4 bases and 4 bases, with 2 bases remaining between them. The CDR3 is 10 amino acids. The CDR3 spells CASSSYEQYF. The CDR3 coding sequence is TGTGCCAGCAGCTCGTACGAGCAGTACTTC.

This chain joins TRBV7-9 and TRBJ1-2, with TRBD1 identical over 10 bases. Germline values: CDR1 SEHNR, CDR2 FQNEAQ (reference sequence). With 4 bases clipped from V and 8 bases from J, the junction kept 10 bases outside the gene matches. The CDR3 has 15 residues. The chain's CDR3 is CASSSSPGQGSGYTF. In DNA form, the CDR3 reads TGTGCCAGCAGCTCATCCCCGGGACAGGGGTCCGGCTACACCTTC.

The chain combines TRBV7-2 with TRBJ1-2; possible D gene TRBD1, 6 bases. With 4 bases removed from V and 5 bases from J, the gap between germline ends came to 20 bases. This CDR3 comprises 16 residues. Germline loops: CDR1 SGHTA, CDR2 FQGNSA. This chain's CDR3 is CASSSDRQARGYGYTF. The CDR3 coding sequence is TGTGCCAGCAGCTCCGATAGACAGGCCCGGGGTTATGGCTACACCTTC.

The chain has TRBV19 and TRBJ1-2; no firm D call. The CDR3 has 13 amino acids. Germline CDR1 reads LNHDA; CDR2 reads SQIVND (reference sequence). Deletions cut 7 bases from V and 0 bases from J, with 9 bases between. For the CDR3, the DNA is TGTGCCAGTATTGGGCGGACTAACTATGGCTACACCTTC. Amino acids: CASIGRTNYGYTF. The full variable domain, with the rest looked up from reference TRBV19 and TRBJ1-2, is DGGITQSPKYLFRKEGQNVTLSCEQNLNHDAMYWYRQDPGQGLRLIYYSQIVNDFQKGDIAEGYSVSREKKESFPLTVTSAQKNPTAFYLCASIGRTNYGYTFGSGTRLTVV.

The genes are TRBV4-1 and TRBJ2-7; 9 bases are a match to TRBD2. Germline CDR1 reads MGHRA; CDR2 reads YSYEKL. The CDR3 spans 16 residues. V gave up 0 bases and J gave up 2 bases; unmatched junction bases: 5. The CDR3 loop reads CASSQEKASGTYEQYF. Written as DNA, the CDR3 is TGCGCCAGCAGCCAAGAAAAGGCTAGCGGGACCTACGAGCAGTACTTC.

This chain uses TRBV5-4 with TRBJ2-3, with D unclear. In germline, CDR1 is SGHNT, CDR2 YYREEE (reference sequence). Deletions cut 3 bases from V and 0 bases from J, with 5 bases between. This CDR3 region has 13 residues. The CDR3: CASSSVSTDTQYF. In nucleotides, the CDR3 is TGTGCCAGCAGCTCAGTTAGCACAGATACGCAGTATTTT.

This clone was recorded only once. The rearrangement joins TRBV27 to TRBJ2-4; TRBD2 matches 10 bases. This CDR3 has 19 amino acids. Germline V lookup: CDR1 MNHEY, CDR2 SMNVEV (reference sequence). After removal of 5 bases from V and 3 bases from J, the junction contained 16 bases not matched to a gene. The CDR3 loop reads CASSPARGLAPTFKNIQYF. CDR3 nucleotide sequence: TGTGCCAGCAGTCCCGCGAGGGGACTAGCGCCCACCTTCAAAAACATTCAGTACTTC.

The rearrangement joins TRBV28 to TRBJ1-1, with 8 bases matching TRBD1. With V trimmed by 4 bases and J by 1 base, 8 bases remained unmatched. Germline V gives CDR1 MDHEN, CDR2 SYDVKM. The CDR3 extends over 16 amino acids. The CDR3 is CASSSRTGLGNTEAFF. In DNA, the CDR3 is TGTGCCAGCAGTTCCCGGACAGGGTTGGGGAACACTGAAGCTTTCTTT.

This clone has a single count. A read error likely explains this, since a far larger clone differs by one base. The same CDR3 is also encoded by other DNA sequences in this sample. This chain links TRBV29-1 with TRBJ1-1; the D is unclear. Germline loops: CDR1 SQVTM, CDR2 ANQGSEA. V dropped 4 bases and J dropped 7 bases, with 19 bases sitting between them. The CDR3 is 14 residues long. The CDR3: CSVVLTRGGIEAFF. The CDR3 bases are TGCAGCGTTGTCCTAACCCGCGGTGGGATTGAAGCTTTCTTT. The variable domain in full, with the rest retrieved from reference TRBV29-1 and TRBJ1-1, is SAVISQKPSRDICQRGTSLTIQCQVDSQVTMMFWYRQQPGQSLTLIATANQGSEATYESGFVIDKFPISRPNLTFSTLTVSNMSPEDSSIYLCSVVLTRGGIEAFFGQGTRLTVV.

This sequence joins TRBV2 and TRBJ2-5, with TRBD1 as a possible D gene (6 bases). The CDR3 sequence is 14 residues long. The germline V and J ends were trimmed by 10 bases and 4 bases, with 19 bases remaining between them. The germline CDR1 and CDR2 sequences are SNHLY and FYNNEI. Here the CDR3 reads CATSPQGSGETQYF. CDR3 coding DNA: TGTGCCACCTCCCCTCAGGGGTCCGGAGAGACCCAGTACTTC.

The CDR3 protein is CSVRGSASGSDEQFF. The CDR3 region has the DNA TGCAGCGTCAGGGGGTCGGCTAGCGGGAGCGATGAGCAGTTCTTC. The genes are TRBV29-1 and TRBJ2-1, with TRBD2 matching over 10 bases. J gave up 8 bases and V 6 bases, and 13 bases lay outside the gene matches. The CDR3 totals 15 residues. Germline CDR1 is SQVTM and CDR2 is ANQGSEA.

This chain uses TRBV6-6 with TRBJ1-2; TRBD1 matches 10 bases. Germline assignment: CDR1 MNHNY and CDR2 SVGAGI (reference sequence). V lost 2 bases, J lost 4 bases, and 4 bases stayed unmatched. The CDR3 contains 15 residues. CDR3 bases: TGTGCCAGCAGTTACGCGACAGGGGGCAGCTATGGCTACACCTTC. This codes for CASSYATGGSYGYTF.

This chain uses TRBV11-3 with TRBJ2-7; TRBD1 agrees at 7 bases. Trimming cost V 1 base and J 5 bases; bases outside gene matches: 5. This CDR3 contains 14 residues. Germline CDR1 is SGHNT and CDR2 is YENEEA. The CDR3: CASSLGGQADEQYF. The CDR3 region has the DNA TGTGCCAGCAGCTTAGGCGGACAGGCGGACGAGCAGTACTTC.

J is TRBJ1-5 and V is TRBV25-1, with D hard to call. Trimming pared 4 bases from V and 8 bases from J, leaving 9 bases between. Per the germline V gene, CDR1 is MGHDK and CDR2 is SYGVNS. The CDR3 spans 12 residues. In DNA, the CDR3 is TGTGCCAGCAGTGGCCCACATGAGCCCCAGCATTTT. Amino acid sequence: CASSGPHEPQHF.

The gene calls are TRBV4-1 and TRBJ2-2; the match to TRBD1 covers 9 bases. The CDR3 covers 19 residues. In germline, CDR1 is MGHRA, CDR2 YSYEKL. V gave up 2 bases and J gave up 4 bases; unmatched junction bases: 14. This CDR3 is CASSQRGTSGQGFTGELFF. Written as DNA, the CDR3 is TGCGCCAGCAGCCAAAGGGGGACTTCGGGACAGGGATTCACCGGGGAGCTGTTTTTT.

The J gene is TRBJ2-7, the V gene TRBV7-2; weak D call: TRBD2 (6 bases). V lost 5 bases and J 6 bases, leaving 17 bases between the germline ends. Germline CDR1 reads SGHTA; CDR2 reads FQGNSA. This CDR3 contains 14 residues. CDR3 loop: CASSHNGGIGEQYF. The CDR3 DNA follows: TGTGCCAGCAGCCACAACGGCGGGATCGGCGAGCAGTACTTC.

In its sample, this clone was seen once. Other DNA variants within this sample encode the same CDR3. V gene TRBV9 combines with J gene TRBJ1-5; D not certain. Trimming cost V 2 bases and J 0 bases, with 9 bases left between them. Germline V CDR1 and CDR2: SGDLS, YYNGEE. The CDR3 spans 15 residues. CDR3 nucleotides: TGTGCCAGCAGCGTCGGCGCCGATAGCAATCAGCCCCAGCATTTT. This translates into CASSVGADSNQPQHF. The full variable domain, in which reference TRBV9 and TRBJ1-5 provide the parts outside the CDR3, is DSGVTQTPKHLITATGQRVTLRCSPRSGDLSVYWYQQSLDQGLQFLIQYYNGEERAKGNILERFSAQQFPDLHSELNLSSLELGDSALYFCASSVGADSNQPQHFGDGTRLSIL.

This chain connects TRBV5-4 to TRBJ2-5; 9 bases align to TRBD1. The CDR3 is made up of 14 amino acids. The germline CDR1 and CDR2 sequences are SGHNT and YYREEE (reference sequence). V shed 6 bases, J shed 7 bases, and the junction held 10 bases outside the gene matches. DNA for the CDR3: TGTGCCAGCACCACGACAGGGGGAGAGGGGACCCAGTACTTC. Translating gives CASTTTGGEGTQYF.